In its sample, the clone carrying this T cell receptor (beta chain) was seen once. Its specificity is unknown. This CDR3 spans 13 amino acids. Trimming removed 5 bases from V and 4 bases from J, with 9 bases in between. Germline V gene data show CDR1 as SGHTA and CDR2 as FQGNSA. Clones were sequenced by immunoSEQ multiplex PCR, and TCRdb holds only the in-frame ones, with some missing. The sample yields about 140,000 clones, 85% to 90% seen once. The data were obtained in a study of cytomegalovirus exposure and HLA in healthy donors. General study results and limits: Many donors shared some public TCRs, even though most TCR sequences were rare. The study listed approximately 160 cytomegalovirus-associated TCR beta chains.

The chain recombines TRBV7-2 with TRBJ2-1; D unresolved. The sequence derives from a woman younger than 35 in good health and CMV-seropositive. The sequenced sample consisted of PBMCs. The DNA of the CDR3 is TGTGCCAGCAGCCCCCAGAAGTACAATGAGCAGTTCTTC. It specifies CASSPQKYNEQFF.